In this sample, the clone carrying this TCR beta chain turned up a few times. The entry originates in a study of cytomegalovirus exposure and HLA in healthy donors. For the study at large: Under 90% of 398 genotyped donors fell in the Caucasian-associated ancestry cluster.

PCR primers comprised 60 Vbeta and 13 Jbeta primers. Generated by immunoSEQ multiplex PCR, the TCRdb table keeps only in-frame clones and is missing some. The sample yields over 150,000 clones, about three quarters seen once. Trimming removed 5 bases from V and 4 bases from J; junction bases left unmatched: 13. Germline-derived CDR1 and CDR2 are SEHNR and FQNEAQ (reference sequence). The CDR3 length is 16 residues. The specimen sequenced was PBMCs. The chain has TRBV7-9 and TRBJ1-2; 7 bases agree with TRBD1. The sequence was collected from a woman aged 55-70 years in good health and CMV-seropositive. CDR3 sequence reads: CASSPVGQVHSYGYTF. CDR3 DNA sequence: TGTGCCAGCAGCCCCGTCGGACAGGTCCACTCCTATGGCTACACCTTC.